A selection of T cell receptor beta chains follows, all from one sample in a study of shared clonotypes between healthy human individuals. Produced via immunoSEQ multiplex PCR; TCRdb's table is partial and in-frame only. The sample shows 2 million or so clones, approximately 94% of them seen only once. The sequencing input was naive CD8+ T cells sorted from blood. Receptor source: a man between 18 and 35 years old in good health. The conserved cysteine and the conserved F or W are not part of the CDR3 here. Each record gives: V gene, J gene, CDR3 protein.

>TRBV4-3|TRBJ2-6
ASSQDRSGQGPSGANVLT
>TRBV7-9|TRBJ2-7
ASSHQDRSTYEQY
>TRBV6-6|TRBJ2-3
ASRLTRTDTQY
>TRBV19|TRBJ1-1
ASSPRTFPDTEAF
>TRBV5-6|TRBJ2-2
ASSLVGNTGELF
>TRBV5-8|TRBJ2-2
ASSLDPGHTAGELF
>TRBV5-5|TRBJ2-5
ASSPAWREGEETQY
>TRBV13|TRBJ2-7
ASSLSGRAYEQY
>TRBV5-1|-
ASSLAGTAWDEQY
>TRBV5-1|TRBJ2-2
ASSISAGGAPGELF
>TRBV7-2|TRBJ1-6
ASSLALKDSLH
>TRBV6-5|TRBJ1-2
ASLGLYGYT
>TRBV4-1|TRBJ2-1
ASSLGLAGKEGNEQF
>TRBV6-5|TRBJ2-5
ASSMDSLETQY
>TRBV19|TRBJ2-5
ASSIMLAETQY
>TRBV30|TRBJ2-7
AWSELGQGSYEQY
>TRBV5-6|TRBJ1-1
ASSLGGSTEAF
>TRBV13|TRBJ2-6
ASSLHSGANVLT
>TRBV2|TRBJ2-2
ASKRGGELF
>TRBV6-6|TRBJ1-2
AILRDYGYT
>TRBV19|TRBJ1-1
ASSLTVNTEAF
>TRBV7-9|TRBJ2-1
ASSPYRGGYNEQF
>TRBV7-9|TRBJ2-5
ASSLVGTGQETQY
>TRBV4-3|TRBJ2-3
ASSQDLGGGINFAHTQY
>TRBV5-4|TRBJ2-5
ASSPTSQVETQY
>TRBV29-1|TRBJ1-3
SVVRGLNTIY
>TRBV6-5|TRBJ1-2
ASSYRGANYGYT
>TRBV5-4|TRBJ2-7
ASSRGGTGFDEQY